This TCR beta chain stems from a study of blood T cell repertoires in COVID-19. Study details: Donors in the United States, Italy and Spain gave samples during acute or convalescent COVID-19. T cells, B-cell-depleted T cells, or PBMCs supplied cDNA or gDNA.

CDR3 size: 13 residues. Germline CDR1 is KGHSH and CDR2 is LQKENI. After removal of 1 base from V and 6 bases from J, the junction contained 0 bases not matched to a gene. It was during active infection that Seattle patients were enrolled and then longitudinally followed. Clones were sequenced by immunoSEQ multiplex PCR, and TCRdb holds only the in-frame ones, with some missing. There are approximately 300,000 clones in the sample; 75% to 95% occur only once, and approximately 7.5% lies in the top ten. The receptor was isolated from a woman aged 25-40 years with COVID-19, enrolled during active disease. The sample was peripheral blood. The chain joins TRBV18 to TRBJ2-1, with TRBD2 matching over 7 bases. DNA for the CDR3: TGTGCCAGCTCACCACGCGGGAGCAATGAGCAGTTCTTC. It is translated as CASSPRGSNEQFF.